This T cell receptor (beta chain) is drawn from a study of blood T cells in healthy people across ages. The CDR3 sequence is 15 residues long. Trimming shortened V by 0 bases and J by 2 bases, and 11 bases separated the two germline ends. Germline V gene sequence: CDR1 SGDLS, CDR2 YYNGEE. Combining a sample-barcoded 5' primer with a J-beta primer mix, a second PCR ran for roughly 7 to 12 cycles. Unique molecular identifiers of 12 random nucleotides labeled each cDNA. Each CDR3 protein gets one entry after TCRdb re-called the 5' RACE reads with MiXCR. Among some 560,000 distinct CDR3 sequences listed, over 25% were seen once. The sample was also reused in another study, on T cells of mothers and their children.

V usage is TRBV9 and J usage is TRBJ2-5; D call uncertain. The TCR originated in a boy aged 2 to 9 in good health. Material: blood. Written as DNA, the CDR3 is TGTGCCAGCAGCGTAGGAGTTTCAAGGCAAGAGACCCAGTACTTC. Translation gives CASSVGVSRQETQYF. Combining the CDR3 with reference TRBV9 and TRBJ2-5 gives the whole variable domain DSGVTQTPKHLITATGQRVTLRCSPRSGDLSVYWYQQSLDQGLQFLIQYYNGEERAKGNILERFSAQQFPDLHSELNLSSLELGDSALYFCASSVGVSRQETQYFGPGTRLLVL.